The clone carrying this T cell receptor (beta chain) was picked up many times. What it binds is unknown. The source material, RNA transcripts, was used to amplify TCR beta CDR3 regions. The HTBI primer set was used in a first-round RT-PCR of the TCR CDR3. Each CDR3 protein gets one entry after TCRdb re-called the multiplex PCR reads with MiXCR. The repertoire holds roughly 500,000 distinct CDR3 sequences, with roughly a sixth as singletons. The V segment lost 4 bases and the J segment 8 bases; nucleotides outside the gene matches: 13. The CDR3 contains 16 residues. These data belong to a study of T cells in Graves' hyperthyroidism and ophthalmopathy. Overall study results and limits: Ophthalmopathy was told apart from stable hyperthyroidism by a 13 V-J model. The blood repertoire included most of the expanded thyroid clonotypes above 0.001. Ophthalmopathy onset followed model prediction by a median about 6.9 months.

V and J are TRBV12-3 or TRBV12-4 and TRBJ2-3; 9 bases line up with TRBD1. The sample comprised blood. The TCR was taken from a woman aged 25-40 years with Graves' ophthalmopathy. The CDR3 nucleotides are TGTGCCAGCAGTTCAGAAGTGGGACAGGGACTGGGTACGCAGTATTTT. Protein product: CASSSEVGQGLGTQYF.